These T cell receptor beta chains were read from a single sample in a study of T cells in localized non-small cell lung cancer. TCRdb's copy holds only in-frame clones and misses some; the assay was immunoSEQ multiplex PCR. This sample has 75,000 to 80,000 clones, with more than 75% found just once. The sequencing used peripheral blood, collected before any cancer treatment. The receptors were sampled from a female donor of 60 years or more with stage I lung adenocarcinoma. Each CDR3 is given without its conserved first and last residue.

v_call	j_call	cdr3_aa
TRBV10-2	TRBJ1-1	ASSEGGNTEAF
TRBV4-2	TRBJ1-5	ASSQGEAQPQH
TRBV28	TRBJ2-5	ASTRDGYQETQY
TRBV27	TRBJ1-4	ASSLSFGSPSEKLF
TRBV7-2	TRBJ2-3	ASSLRQGHITQY
TRBV27	TRBJ1-1	ASRFDIMNTEAF
TRBV5-1	TRBJ1-2	ASSLAQALNYGYT
TRBV29-1	TRBJ2-3	SVGDVDTQY
TRBV29-1	TRBJ2-3	SGTRSTDTQY
TRBV5-1	TRBJ2-7	ASSSRTRDYEQY
TRBV28	TRBJ2-3	ASSFLSGTDTQY
TRBV15	TRBJ2-7	ATSSVTGLEQY
TRBV30	TRBJ1-4	AWGRRGKGEKLF
TRBV19	TRBJ1-5	ASSQGAGGQPQH
TRBV5-1	TRBJ1-2	ASSLAAGFDGYT
TRBV19	TRBJ1-1	ASSPTDRLNTEAF
TRBV19	TRBJ1-2	ASSATGTGNGYT
TRBV7-2	TRBJ2-6	ASSLHGGGSSGANVLT
TRBV27	TRBJ2-5	ASSLSRRGGRETQY
TRBV19	TRBJ1-1	ASSLGGGGVYTEAF
TRBV19	TRBJ1-2	ASSHRGGGYT
TRBV7-2	TRBJ2-1	ASSLTMARRPDNEQF
TRBV10-1	TRBJ2-3	ASSQLTRIDTQY
TRBV6-6	TRBJ1-2	ASSHRSADYGYT
TRBV5-1	TRBJ1-1	ASSLLQTAVNTEAF
TRBV5-1	TRBJ2-1	ASSLRQGKFYEQF
TRBV2	TRBJ2-1	ASSDAGYNEQF
TRBV30	TRBJ1-1	AWTRWGRGTNTEAF
TRBV6-1	TRBJ1-1	ASSEAYREAF
TRBV27	TRBJ1-4	ASSLGLGQREKLF
TRBV28	TRBJ1-2	ASISGRAIYGYT
TRBV4-1	TRBJ2-7	ASSLEDRGGYEQY
TRBV4-3	TRBJ1-6	ASSQASDRVSPLH
TRBV19	TRBJ1-5	ASSKVQVHQPQH
TRBV7-2	TRBJ1-5	ASSLGAGTQPQH
TRBV5-6	TRBJ2-1	ASSLTGVHNEQF
TRBV7-8	TRBJ1-1	ASSLASPGGTEAF
TRBV28	TRBJ1-2	ASSPHRGGGYT
TRBV6-5	TRBJ1-1	ASGPAGTGRF
TRBV11-2	TRBJ2-2	ASSLVASANTGELF
TRBV9	TRBJ1-1	ASSLGGLNTEAF
TRBV7-2	TRBJ2-1	ASSSGLAGVQF
TRBV7-2	TRBJ2-5	ASSRQVQETQY
TRBV9	TRBJ2-3	ASSVTGPRTDTQY